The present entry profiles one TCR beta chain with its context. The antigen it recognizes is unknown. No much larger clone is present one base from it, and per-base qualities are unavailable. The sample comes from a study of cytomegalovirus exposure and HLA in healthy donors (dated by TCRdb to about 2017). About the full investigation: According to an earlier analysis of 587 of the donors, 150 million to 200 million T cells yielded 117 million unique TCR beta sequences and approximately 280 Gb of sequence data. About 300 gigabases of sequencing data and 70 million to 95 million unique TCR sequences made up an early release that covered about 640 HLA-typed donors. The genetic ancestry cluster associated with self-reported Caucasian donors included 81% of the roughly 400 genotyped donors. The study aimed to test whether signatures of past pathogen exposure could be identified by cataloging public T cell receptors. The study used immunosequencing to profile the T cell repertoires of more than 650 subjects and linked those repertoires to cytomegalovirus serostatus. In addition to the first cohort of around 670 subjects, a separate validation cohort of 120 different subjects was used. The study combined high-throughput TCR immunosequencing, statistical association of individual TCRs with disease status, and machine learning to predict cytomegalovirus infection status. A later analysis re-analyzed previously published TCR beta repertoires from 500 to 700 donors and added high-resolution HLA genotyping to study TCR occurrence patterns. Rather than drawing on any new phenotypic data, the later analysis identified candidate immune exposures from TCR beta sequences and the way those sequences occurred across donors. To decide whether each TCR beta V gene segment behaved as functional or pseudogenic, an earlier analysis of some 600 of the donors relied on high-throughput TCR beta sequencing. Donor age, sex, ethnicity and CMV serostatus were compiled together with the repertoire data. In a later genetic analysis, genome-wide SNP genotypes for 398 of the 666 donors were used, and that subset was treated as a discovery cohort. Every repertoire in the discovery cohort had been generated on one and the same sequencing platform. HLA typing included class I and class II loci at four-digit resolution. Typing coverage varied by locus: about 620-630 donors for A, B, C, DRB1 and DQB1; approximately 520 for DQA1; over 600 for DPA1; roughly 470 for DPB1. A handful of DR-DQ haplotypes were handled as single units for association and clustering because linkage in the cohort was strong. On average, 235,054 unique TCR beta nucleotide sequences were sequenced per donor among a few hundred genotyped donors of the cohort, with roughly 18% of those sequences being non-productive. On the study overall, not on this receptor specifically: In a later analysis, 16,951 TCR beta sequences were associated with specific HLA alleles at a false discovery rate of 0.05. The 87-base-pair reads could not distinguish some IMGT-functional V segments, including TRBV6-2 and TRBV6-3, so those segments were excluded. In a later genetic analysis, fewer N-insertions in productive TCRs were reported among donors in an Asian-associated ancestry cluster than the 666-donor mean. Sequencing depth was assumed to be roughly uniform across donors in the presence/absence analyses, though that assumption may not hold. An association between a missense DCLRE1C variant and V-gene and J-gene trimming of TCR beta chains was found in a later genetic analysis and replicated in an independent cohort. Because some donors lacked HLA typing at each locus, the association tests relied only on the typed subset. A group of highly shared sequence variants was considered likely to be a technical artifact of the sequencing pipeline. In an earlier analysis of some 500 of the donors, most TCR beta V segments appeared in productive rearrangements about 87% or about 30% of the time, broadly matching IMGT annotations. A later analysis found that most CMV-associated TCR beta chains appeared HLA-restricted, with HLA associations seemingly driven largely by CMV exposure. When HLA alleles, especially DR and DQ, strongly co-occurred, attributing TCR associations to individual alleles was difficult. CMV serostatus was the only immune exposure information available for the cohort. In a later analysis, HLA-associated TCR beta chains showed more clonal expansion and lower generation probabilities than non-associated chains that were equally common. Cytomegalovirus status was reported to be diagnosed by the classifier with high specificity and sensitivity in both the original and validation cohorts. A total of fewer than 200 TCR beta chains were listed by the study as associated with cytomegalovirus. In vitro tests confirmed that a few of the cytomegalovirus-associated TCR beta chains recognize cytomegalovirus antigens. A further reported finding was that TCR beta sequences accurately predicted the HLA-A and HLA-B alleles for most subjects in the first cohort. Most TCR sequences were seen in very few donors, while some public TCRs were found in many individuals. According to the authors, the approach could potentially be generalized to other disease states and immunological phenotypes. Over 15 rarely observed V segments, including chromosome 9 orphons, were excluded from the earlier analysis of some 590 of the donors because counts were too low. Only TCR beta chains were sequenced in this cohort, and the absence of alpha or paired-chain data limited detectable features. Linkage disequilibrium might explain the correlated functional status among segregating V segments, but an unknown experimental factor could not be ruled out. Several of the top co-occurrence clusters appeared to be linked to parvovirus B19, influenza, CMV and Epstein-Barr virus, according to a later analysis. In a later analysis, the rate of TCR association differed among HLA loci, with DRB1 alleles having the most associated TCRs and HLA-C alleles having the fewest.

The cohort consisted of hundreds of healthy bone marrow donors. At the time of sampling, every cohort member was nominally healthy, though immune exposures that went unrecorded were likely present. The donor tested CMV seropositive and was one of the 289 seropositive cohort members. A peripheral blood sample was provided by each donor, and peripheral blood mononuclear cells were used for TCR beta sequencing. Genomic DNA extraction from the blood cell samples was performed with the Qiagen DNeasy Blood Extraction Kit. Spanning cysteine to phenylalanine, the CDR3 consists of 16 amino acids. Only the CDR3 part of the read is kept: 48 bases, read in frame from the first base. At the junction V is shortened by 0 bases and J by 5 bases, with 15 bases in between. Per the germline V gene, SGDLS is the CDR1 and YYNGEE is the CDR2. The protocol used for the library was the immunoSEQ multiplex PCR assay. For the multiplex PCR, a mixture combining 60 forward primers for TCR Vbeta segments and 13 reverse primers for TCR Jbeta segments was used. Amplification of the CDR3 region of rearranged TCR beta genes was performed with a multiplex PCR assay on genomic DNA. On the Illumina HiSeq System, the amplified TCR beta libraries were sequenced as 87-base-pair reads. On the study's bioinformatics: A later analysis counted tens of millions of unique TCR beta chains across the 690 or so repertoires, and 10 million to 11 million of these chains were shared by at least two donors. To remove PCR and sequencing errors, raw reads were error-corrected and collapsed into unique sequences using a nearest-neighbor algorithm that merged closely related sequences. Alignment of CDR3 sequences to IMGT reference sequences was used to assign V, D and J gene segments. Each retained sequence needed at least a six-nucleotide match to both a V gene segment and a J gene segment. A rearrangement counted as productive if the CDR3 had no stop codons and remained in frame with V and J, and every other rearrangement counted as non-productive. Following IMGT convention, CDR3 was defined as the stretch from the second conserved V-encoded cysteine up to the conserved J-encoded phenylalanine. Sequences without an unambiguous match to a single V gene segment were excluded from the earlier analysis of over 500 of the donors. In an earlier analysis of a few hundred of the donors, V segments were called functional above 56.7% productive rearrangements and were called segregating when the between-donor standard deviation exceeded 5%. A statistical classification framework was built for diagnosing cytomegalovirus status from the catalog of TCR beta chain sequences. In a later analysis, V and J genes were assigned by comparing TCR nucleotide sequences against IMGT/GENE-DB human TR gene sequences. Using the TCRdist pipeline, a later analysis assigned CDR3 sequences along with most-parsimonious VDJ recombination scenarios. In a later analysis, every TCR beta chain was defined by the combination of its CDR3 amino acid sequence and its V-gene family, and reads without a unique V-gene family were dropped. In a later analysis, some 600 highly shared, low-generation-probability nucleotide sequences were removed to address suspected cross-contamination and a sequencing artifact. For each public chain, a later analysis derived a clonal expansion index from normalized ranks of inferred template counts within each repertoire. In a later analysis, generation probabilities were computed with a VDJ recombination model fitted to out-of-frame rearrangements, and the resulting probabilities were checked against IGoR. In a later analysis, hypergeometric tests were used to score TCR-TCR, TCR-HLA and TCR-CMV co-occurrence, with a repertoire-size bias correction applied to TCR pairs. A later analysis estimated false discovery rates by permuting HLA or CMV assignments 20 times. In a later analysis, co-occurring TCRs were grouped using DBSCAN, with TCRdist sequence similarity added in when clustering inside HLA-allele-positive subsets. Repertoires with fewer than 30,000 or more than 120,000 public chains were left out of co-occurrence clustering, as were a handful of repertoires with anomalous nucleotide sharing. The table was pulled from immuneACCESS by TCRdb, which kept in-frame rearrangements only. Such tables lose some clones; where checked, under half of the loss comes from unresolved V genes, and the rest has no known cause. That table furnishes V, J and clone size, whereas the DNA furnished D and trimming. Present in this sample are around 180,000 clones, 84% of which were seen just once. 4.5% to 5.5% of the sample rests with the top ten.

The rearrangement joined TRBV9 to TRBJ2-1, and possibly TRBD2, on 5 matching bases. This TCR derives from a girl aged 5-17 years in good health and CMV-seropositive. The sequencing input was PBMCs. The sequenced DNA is TGTGCCAGCAGCGTAGGGATGGTCTACGGGAACAATGAGCAGTTCTTC. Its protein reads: CASSVGMVYGNNEQFF. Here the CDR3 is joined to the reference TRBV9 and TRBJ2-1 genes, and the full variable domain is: DSGVTQTPKHLITATGQRVTLRCSPRSGDLSVYWYQQSLDQGLQFLIQYYNGEERAKGNILERFSAQQFPDLHSELNLSSLELGDSALYFCASSVGMVYGNNEQFFGPGTRLTVL.